This entry lists 26 T cell receptor beta chains sequenced from one sample in a study of blood T cells in healthy people across ages. Combining a sample-barcoded 5' primer with a J-beta primer mix, a second PCR ran for roughly 7 to 12 cycles. TCRdb called the 5' RACE reads again in MiXCR, with one record for every CDR3 protein. Of about 970,000 distinct CDR3 sequences detected, roughly 50% appear once; the ten largest clones hold 20% to 25%. Sample: blood. The receptors were gathered from a woman in her fifties or sixties in good health.

This clonotype has only a few counts. The chain carries TRBV27 and TRBJ2-3; no clear D. V lost 5 bases and J lost 5, with 14 bases in between. The CDR3 loop spans 14 amino acids. CDR1 is MNHEY and CDR2 is SMNVEV in the germline V gene (reference sequence). The CDR3 coding sequence is TGTGCCAGCAGTCGAGGTGGGGTTGGAGATACGCAGTATTTT. Its protein product is CASSRGGVGDTQYF.

The chain couples TRBV5-1 to TRBJ1-4, with TRBD1 as a possible D gene (6 bases). This CDR3 comprises 15 residues. The germline CDR1 and CDR2 sequences are SGHRS and YFSETQ. V lost 4 bases and J 2 bases, leaving 12 bases between the germline ends. CDR3 bases: TGCGCCAGCAGCGCACAGGGTCGGACTAATGAAAAACTGTTTTTT. As protein: CASSAQGRTNEKLFF.

This CDR3 is CSVEDGQGHTF. The CDR3 DNA follows: TGCAGCGTTGAGGATGGTCAGGGCCACACCTTC. The rearrangement links TRBV29-1 to TRBJ1-2, with a possible D match to TRBD1 (5 bases). Germline V gene lookup returns CDR1 SQVTM and CDR2 ANQGSEA. The CDR3 sequence is 11 residues long. The V end lost 3 bases, the J end lost 12 bases, and 14 bases lay between the germline ends.

The chain combines TRBV6-6 with TRBJ2-7, with 9 nucleotides matching TRBD1. The length of the CDR3 is 15 residues. The germline CDR1 and CDR2 sequences are MNHNY and SVGAGI (reference sequence). V gave up 5 bases and J gave up 6 bases; unmatched junction bases: 11. The CDR3, as DNA: TGTGCCAGCAGTACGTCCGGGACAGGGTTTCTCGAGCAGTACTTC. It yields the protein CASSTSGTGFLEQYF.

The chain couples TRBV6-5 to TRBJ1-2; D remains ambiguous. The V gene lost 5 bases and the J gene lost 5 bases, with 15 bases spanning the gap. This CDR3 comprises 14 residues. The V gene's germline CDR1 is MNHEY and CDR2 SVGAGI. This CDR3 is CASSDAEGVYGYTF. The DNA for the CDR3 is TGTGCCAGCAGTGACGCGGAGGGAGTTTATGGCTACACCTTC.

This chain uses TRBV4-1 with TRBJ2-4, with D perhaps TRBD2 (6 bases). The V gene lost 0 bases and the J gene lost 8 bases, with 17 bases spanning the gap. The length of the CDR3 is 16 residues. Germline CDR1 MGHRA, CDR2 YSYEKL. CDR3 DNA sequence: TGCGCCAGCAGCCAAGACCCCGGGGGAGTAAGGGACATTCAGTACTTC. Residues: CASSQDPGGVRDIQYF.

The genes are TRBV10-3 and TRBJ1-5; perhaps TRBD1 as D (6 bases). V dropped 3 bases and J dropped 4 bases, with 7 bases sitting between them. This CDR3 has 13 residues. Per the germline V gene, CDR1 is ENHRY and CDR2 is SYGVKD. In DNA form, the CDR3 reads TGTGCCATCAGTGAAGGGGGAAATCAGCCCCAGCATTTT. Residues: CAISEGGNQPQHF.

V gene TRBV29-1 combines with J gene TRBJ2-5, with a tentative D call TRBD1 (6 bases). The DNA matches TRBJ2-7 better at its end, which makes the J call doubtful. CDR1 is SQVTM and CDR2 is ANQGSEA in the germline V gene. This CDR3 spans 13 amino acids. The DNA for the CDR3 is TGCAGCGCCCTGGACGGGACACTTAACGAGCAGTACTTC. Its protein is CSALDGTLNEQYF.

This clonotype has just one count. The V call is TRBV4-1, the J call TRBJ1-1, with D unclear. Deletions cut 6 bases from V and 1 base from J, with 9 bases between. Per the germline V gene, CDR1 is MGHRA and CDR2 is YSYEKL. This CDR3 contains 13 residues. DNA for the CDR3: TGCGCCAGCAGGGGTTACCCGAACACTGAAGCTTTCTTT. It translates to CASRGYPNTEAFF.

Ten or more counts support this clonotype. The chain combines TRBV19 with TRBJ2-2; D not certain. This CDR3 has 12 amino acids. The V end was cut by 2 bases, the J end by 5 bases, with 3 bases between. CDR1 and CDR2 from the germline V gene are LNHDA and SQIVND (reference sequence). The CDR3 loop is CASSIKTGELFF. The CDR3 region has the DNA TGTGCCAGTAGTATAAAGACCGGGGAGCTGTTTTTT.

This clonotype was seen a few times. V is TRBV20-1 and J is TRBJ2-3; TRBD2 matches 10 bases. Germline-derived CDR1 and CDR2 are DFQATT and SNEGSKA (reference sequence). CDR3 length: 15 amino acids. V lost 6 bases to trimming and J lost 4 bases; unmatched junction nucleotides: 10. For the CDR3, the DNA is TGCAGTGCCGAAGGGGCTAGCGGGAGTGCAGATACGCAGTATTTT. It is translated as CSAEGASGSADTQYF.

The chain recombines TRBV4-1 with TRBJ1-1, with TRBD1 matching 7 bases. Germline trimming cut 2 bases from V and 8 bases from J; bases unmatched to any gene: 8. Germline assignment: CDR1 MGHRA and CDR2 YSYEKL. The CDR3 is made up of 14 amino acids. The CDR3 protein is CASSQPGQTPEAFF. The CDR3 DNA follows: TGCGCCAGCAGCCAACCGGGACAGACCCCAGAAGCTTTCTTT.

This chain connects TRBV11-2 to TRBJ2-2; D not certain. CDR1 SGHAT and CDR2 FQNNGV come from the germline V gene. The CDR3 covers 17 residues. V was clipped by 4 bases and J by 3 bases, with 18 bases between them. CDR3 residues: CASSSRAPRRDTGELFF. The CDR3 coding sequence is TGTGCCAGCAGCTCAAGGGCCCCTCGAAGGGACACCGGGGAGCTGTTTTTT.

The chain joins TRBV18 to TRBJ2-5, with D hard to call. From germline, CDR1 is KGHSH and CDR2 LQKENI. V lost 3 bases and J lost 2, with 7 bases in between. The CDR3 has 13 residues. CDR3: CASSPFQQETQYF. Written as DNA, the CDR3 is TGTGCCAGCTCACCGTTTCAACAAGAGACCCAGTACTTC.

This sequence joins TRBV20-1 and TRBJ2-7; 8 nucleotides match TRBD1. CDR3 length equals 14 residues. Germline assignment: CDR1 DFQATT and CDR2 SNEGSKA (reference sequence). Trimming took 6 bases from V and 2 from J; bases not matched to a gene: 9. The CDR3 bases are TGCAGTGCAACGACGACAGGGGAGCCCTACGAGCAGTACTTC. Its translation: CSATTTGEPYEQYF.

This clonotype was counted between two and nine times. The genes are TRBV4-2 and TRBJ2-3; the match to TRBD2 covers 8 bases. The CDR3 is made up of 14 amino acids. From germline, CDR1 is LGHNA and CDR2 YNFKEQ. J lost 6 bases, V lost 10 bases, and 12 bases had no gene match. In nucleotides, the CDR3 is TGTGCCAACCCAATGGCGGGAGGACCCGATACGCAGTATTTT. It translates to CANPMAGGPDTQYF.

This clonotype was seen more than once but under ten times. The chain couples TRBV5-1 to TRBJ2-7, with D possibly being TRBD1 (5 bases). CDR1 SGHRS and CDR2 YFSETQ come from the germline V gene. CDR3 length equals 14 residues. V shed 3 bases and J shed 3 bases, with 13 bases lying between them. CDR3 residues: CASSYDSRNYEQYF. For the CDR3, the DNA is TGCGCCAGCAGCTATGACAGCCGCAACTACGAGCAGTACTTC.

V gene TRBV15 combines with J gene TRBJ2-3, with 9 bases identical to TRBD1. Germline values: CDR1 LNHNV, CDR2 YYDKDF (reference sequence). With 3 bases clipped from V and 4 bases from J, the junction kept 2 bases outside the gene matches. The length of the CDR3 is 14 residues. CDR3: CATSSRQGADTQYF. The CDR3 DNA reads as TGTGCCACCAGCAGCAGACAGGGGGCAGATACGCAGTATTTT.

This clonotype was observed a handful of times. The chain links TRBV28 to TRBJ2-4, with 9 bases matching TRBD1. V lost 6 bases, J lost 0 bases, and 3 bases stayed unmatched. CDR3 length: 15 residues. The germline V gene encodes CDR1 MDHEN and CDR2 SYDVKM. CDR3: CASSPTGGAKNIQYF. DNA for the CDR3: TGTGCCAGCAGCCCGACAGGGGGAGCCAAAAACATTCAGTACTTC.

The gene calls are TRBV20-1 and TRBJ2-5; D is perhaps TRBD1 (5 bases). CDR3 length equals 16 residues. Trimming stripped 5 bases from V and 11 bases from J, with 30 bases between. CDR1 is DFQATT, CDR2 SNEGSKA, per germline (reference sequence). The CDR3 DNA reads as TGCAGTGCTCCATATCAAGACGACAGCCTATACAATGAGCAGTACTTC. This translates into CSAPYQDDSLYNEQYF.

The chain is built from TRBV11-2 and TRBJ2-7; 14 positions agree with TRBD2. Losses at the gene ends were 5 bases for V and 10 bases for J; bases not matched to a gene: 7. The germline CDR1 and CDR2 sequences are SGHAT and FQNNGV. CDR3 length: 14 amino acids. The CDR3 sequence is CASSARLAGGPQYF. The CDR3 DNA reads as TGTGCCAGCAGCGCCCGACTAGCGGGAGGGCCCCAGTACTTC.

This clonotype was recorded a few times. The chain has TRBV12-3 or TRBV12-4 and TRBJ1-2, with D maybe TRBD1 (6 bases). The germline V and J ends were trimmed by 6 bases and 4 bases, with 15 bases remaining between them. This CDR3 has 14 residues. The CDR3 protein is CASSPGEGAYGYTF. The CDR3 DNA follows: TGTGCCAGCAGCCCAGGGGAAGGGGCCTATGGCTACACCTTC.

V gene TRBV4-2 combines with J gene TRBJ1-2; D uncertain. CDR1 and CDR2 (germline): LGHNA, YNFKEQ. Trimming left V 1 base short and J 8 bases short, with 14 bases between. The CDR3 extends over 14 amino acids. The CDR3 DNA reads TGTGCCAGCAGCCAAGGGGAGCCTTCTCGAGGCTACACCTTC. It translates to CASSQGEPSRGYTF.

This chain connects TRBV28 to TRBJ1-1, with D tentatively TRBD1 (5 bases). Trimming removed 5 bases from V and 11 bases from J, with 15 bases in between. Per the germline V gene, CDR1 is MDHEN and CDR2 is SYDVKM. This CDR3 comprises 12 residues. As DNA, the CDR3 is TGTGCCAGCAGTAATACAGGTGGAAGGGCTTTCTTT. Amino acids: CASSNTGGRAFF.

The chain employs TRBV15 and TRBJ2-1, with a possible D match to TRBD2 (6 bases). The CDR3 length is 18 residues. Per germline, CDR1 LNHNV and CDR2 YYDKDF (reference sequence). Trimming cost V 1 base and J 9 bases, with 25 bases left between them. DNA for the CDR3: TGTGCCACCAGCAGAGCTCCTGGAGGGAAGCCCCTCGGGGGTGAGCAGTTCTTC. Translation: CATSRAPGGKPLGGEQFF.

V gene TRBV12-3 or TRBV12-4 combines with J gene TRBJ1-1, with TRBD1 identical over 7 bases. The length of the CDR3 is 16 residues. The junction had 15 bases not matched to a gene; V was cut back by 7 bases and J by 4 bases. Here the CDR3 reads CASKRQGEMVSTEAFF. For the CDR3, the DNA is TGTGCCAGCAAGCGTCAGGGGGAGATGGTTAGCACTGAAGCTTTCTTT.